This TCR beta chain is drawn from a study of Ad26.COV2.S vaccination and SARS-CoV-2 variants. The V gene end was trimmed by 5 bases and the J gene end by 4 bases; junction bases not matched to a gene: 7. Germline values: CDR1 PRHDT, CDR2 FYEKMQ (reference sequence). The CDR3 totals 16 residues. Specified treatment: roughly 20 received Ad26.COV2.S at low or high dose, single or two shots; about five received placebo; per-sample allocation not given. Vaccine and placebo recipients were sampled on day 63 after the first injection. The assay was immunoSEQ multiplex PCR, and TCRdb's table has in-frame clones only and misses some. The sample holds approximately 410,000 clones, 92% seen once.

Sequenced here: peripheral blood, sampled in a trial of Ad26.COV2.S vaccine versus placebo. J is TRBJ2-3 and V is TRBV13, with 12 bases lining up with TRBD2. The clonotype was recovered from a person between 18 and 65 years old who received the Ad26.COV2.S COVID-19 vaccine or a placebo. The CDR3 bases are TGTGCCAGCAGCCCGACGACTAGCGGGGGTGCAGATACGCAGTATTTT. It codes for CASSPTTSGGADTQYF.